Sequencing of this TCR beta chain was carried out in a study of shared clonotypes between healthy human individuals. Study-level points and caveats: Larger estimated richness was generally seen in naive subsets than in memory subsets.

The data were produced by immunoSEQ multiplex PCR, yet TCRdb's version contains in-frame clones alone and is incomplete. The sample has about 1,900,000 clones; approximately 94% are singletons. This CDR3 spans 14 amino acids. Germline V gives CDR1 SGHRS, CDR2 YFSETQ. Trimming stripped 0 bases from V and 0 bases from J, with 7 bases between. Terminally differentiated effector memory CD45RA+ cells were left out of the naive CD8 fraction, which was CD45RO-negative and positively selected for CCR7. As regards this clone: No antigen is known for it.

The sequence was collected from a man between 18 and 29 years old in good health. This chain uses TRBV5-1 with TRBJ2-7; D is undetermined. Sequencing was done on a sample of naive CD8+ T cells sorted from blood. CDR3 sequence reads: CASSLEDGSYEQYF. The CDR3 nucleotides are TGCGCCAGCAGCTTGGAAGACGGCTCCTACGAGCAGTACTTC.